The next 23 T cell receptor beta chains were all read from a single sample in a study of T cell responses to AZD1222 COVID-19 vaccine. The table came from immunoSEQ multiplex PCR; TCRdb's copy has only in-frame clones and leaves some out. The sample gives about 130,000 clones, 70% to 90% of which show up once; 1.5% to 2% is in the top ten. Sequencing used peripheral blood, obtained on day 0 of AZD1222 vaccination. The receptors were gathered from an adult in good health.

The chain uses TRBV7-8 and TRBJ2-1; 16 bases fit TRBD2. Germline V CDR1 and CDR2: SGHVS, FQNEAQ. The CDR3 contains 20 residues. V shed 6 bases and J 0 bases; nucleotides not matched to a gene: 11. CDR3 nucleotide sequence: TGTGCCAGCAGGTTCGGGACTAGCGGGAGGGCCGAGGACTCCTACAATGAGCAGTTCTTC. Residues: CASRFGTSGRAEDSYNEQFF. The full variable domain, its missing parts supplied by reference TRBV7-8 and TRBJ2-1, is GAGVSQSPRYKVAKRGQDVALRCDPISGHVSLFWYQQALGQGPEFLTYFQNEAQLDKSGLPSDRFFAERPEGSVSTLKIQRTQQEDSAVYLCASRFGTSGRAEDSYNEQFFGPGTRLTVL.

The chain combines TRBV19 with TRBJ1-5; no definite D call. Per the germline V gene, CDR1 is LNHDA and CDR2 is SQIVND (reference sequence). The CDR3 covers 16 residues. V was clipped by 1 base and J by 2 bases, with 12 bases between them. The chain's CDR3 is CASSIVAGDGNQPQHF. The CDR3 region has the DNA TGTGCCAGTAGTATAGTAGCAGGCGACGGCAATCAGCCCCAGCATTTT.

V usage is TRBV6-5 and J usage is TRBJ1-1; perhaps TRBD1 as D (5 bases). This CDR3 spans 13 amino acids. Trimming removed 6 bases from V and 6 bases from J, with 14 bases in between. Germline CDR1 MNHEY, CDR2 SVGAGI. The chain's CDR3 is CASSASDISEAFF. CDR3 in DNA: TGTGCCAGCAGCGCTTCGGACATTTCTGAAGCTTTCTTT.

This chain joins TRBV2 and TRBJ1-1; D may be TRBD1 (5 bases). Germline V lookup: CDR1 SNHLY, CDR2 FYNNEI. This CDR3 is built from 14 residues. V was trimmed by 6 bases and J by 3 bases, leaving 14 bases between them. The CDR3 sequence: CASRVRGHDTEAFF. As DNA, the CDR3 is TGTGCCAGCAGGGTAAGGGGTCACGACACTGAAGCTTTCTTT.

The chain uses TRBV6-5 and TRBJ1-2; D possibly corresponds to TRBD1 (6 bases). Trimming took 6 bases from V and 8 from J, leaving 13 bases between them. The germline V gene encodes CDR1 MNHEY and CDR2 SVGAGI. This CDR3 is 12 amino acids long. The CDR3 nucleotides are TGTGCCAGCAGGAAGAATGGGGGCGGCTACACCTTC. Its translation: CASRKNGGGYTF.

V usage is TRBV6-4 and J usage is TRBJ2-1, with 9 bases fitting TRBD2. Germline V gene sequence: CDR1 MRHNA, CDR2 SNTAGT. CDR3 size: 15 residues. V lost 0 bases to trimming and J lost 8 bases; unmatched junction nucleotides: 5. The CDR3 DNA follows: TGTGCCAGCAGTGACTCTGGTAGCGGGAGATATGAGCAGTTCTTC. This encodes CASSDSGSGRYEQFF.

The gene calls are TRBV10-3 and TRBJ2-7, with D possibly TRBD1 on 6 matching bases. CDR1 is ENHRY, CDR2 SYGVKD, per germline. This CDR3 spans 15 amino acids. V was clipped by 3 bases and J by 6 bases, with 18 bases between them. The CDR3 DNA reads TGTGCCATCAGTGACCCCGACAGGAATGACCCCGAGCAGTACTTC. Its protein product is CAISDPDRNDPEQYF.

CDR3 coding DNA: TGTGCCAGCAGTCCGGGGGTGGGTCAGCCCCAGCATTTT. Amino acid sequence: CASSPGVGQPQHF. The chain recombines TRBV7-9 with TRBJ1-5; D is perhaps TRBD1 (5 bases). The CDR3 sequence is 13 residues long. Trimming removed 6 bases from V and 6 bases from J, with 12 bases in between. CDR1 and CDR2 (germline): SEHNR, FQNEAQ (reference sequence).

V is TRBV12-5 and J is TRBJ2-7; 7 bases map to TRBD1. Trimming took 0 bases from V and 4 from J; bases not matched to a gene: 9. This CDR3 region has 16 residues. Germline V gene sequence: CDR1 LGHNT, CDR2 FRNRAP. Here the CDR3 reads CASGLVLGQEEYEQYF. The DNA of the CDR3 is TGTGCTAGTGGTTTGGTACTCGGACAGGAGGAGTACGAGCAGTACTTC.

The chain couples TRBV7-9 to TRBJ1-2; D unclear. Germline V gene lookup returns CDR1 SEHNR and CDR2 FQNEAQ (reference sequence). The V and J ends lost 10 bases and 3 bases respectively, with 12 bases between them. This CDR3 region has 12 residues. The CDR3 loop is CAIQQSHYGYTF. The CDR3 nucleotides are TGTGCCATACAACAGAGTCACTATGGCTACACCTTC.

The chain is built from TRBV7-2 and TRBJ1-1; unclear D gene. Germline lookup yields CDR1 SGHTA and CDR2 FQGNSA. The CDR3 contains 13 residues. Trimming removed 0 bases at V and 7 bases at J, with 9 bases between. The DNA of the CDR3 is TGTGCCAGCAGCTTAGCGCAGAATTTTGAAGCTTTCTTT. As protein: CASSLAQNFEAFF.

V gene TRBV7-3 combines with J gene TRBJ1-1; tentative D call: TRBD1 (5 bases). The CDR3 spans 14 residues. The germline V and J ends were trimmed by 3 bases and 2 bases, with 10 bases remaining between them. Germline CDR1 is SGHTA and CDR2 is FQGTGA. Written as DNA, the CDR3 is TGTGCCAGCAGCTTCCAGGGCCCCAACACTGAAGCTTTCTTT. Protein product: CASSFQGPNTEAFF.

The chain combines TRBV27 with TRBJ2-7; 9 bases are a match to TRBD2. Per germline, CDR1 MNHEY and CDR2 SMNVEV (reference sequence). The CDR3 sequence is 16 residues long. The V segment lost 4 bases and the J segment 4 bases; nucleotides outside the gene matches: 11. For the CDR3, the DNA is TGTGCCAGCAGTTCCGGACTAGCGTCAGCCTGGTACGAGCAGTACTTC. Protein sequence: CASSSGLASAWYEQYF.

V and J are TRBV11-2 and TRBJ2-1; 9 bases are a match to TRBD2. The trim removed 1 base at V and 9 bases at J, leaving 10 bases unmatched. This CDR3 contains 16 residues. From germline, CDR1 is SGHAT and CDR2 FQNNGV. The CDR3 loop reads CASSLVGAGGRGEQFF. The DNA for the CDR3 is TGTGCCAGCAGCTTAGTAGGAGCGGGAGGAAGAGGTGAGCAGTTCTTC.

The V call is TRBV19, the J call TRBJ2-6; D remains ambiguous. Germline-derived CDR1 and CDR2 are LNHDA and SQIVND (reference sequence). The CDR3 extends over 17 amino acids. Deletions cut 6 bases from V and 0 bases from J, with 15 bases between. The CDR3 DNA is TGTGCCAGTAGCGCGGCAGCGATGAGCTCTGGGGCCAACGTCCTGACTTTC. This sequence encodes CASSAAAMSSGANVLTF.

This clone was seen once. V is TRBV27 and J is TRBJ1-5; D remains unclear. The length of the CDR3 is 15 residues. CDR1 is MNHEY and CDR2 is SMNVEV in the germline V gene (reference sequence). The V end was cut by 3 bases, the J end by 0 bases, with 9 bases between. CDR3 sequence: CASSFDGFSNQPQHF. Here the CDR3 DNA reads TGTGCCAGCAGTTTCGACGGATTTAGCAATCAGCCCCAGCATTTT.

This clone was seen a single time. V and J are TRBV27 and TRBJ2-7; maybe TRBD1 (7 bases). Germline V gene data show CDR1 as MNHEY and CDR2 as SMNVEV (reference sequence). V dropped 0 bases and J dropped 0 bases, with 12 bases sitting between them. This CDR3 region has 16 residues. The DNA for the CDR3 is TGTGCCAGCAGTTTATCGAGGCAGGGGGGCTCCTACGAGCAGTACTTC. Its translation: CASSLSRQGGSYEQYF.

The chain's CDR3 is CASSRGPTNSPLHF. As DNA, the CDR3 is TGCGCCAGCAGTCGGGGACCGACTAATTCACCCCTCCACTTT. The chain combines TRBV10-1 with TRBJ1-6, with D possibly being TRBD1 (5 bases). CDR1 WNHNN and CDR2 SYGVQD come from the germline V gene (reference sequence). The CDR3 sequence is 14 residues long. V was clipped by 5 bases and J by 6 bases, with 11 bases between them.

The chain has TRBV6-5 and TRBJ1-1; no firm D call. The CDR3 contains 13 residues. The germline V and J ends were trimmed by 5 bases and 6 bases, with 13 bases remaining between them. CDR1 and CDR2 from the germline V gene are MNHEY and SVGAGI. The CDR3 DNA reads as TGTGCCAGCAGTCCGTCTACGGTTGCTGAAGCTTTCTTT. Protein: CASSPSTVAEAFF.

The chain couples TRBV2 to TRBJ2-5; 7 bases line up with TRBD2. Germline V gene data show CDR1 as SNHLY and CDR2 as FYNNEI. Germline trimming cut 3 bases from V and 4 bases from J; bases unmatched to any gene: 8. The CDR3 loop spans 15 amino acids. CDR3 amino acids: CASSEAGEVGETQYF. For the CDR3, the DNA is TGTGCCAGCAGTGAGGCGGGGGAGGTGGGAGAGACCCAGTACTTC.

The CDR3 DNA reads TGTGCCAGTACCATCGGCAGGTCGGGGACTGAAGCTTTCTTT. This translates into CASTIGRSGTEAFF. The V call is TRBV19, the J call TRBJ1-1; no clear D gene. Trimming stripped 7 bases from V and 5 bases from J, with 17 bases between. CDR3 length: 14 amino acids. Germline lookup yields CDR1 LNHDA and CDR2 SQIVND (reference sequence).

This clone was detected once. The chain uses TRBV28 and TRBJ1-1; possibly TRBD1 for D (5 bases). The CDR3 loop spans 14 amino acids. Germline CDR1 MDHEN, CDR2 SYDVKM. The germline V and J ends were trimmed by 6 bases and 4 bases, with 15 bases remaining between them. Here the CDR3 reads CASSPGNVGTEAFF. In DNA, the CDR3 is TGTGCCAGCAGCCCAGGGAACGTCGGCACTGAAGCTTTCTTT.

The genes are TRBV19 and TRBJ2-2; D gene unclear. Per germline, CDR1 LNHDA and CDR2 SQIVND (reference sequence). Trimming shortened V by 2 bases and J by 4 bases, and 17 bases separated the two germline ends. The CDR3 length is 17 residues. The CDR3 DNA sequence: TGTGCCAGTAGTATAAGAGTTTTGGCCTCGTCCACCGGGGAGCTGTTTTTT. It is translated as CASSIRVLASSTGELFF.